This T cell receptor (beta chain) was obtained from a study of T cells in Graves' hyperthyroidism and ophthalmopathy. General study findings and limits: Most thyroid clonotypes expanded above 0.001 appeared in blood too.

Many counts were recorded for this clonotype. The antigen is unknown. Patients having uncontrolled infection, another autoimmune disease, pregnancy or lactation were not included. At first hyperthyroidism diagnosis, before any ophthalmopathy symptoms, the blood sample was collected. Trimming shortened V by 3 bases and J by 1 base, and 6 bases separated the two germline ends. CDR3 length: 14 residues. From RNA transcripts, TCR beta CDR3 regions were amplified. HTBI primers were used for first-round RT-PCR of the TCR CDR3. MiXCR was run by TCRdb on the multiplex PCR reads, yielding one entry per CDR3 protein. This table has about 360,000 distinct CDR3 sequences, roughly 14% appearing once.

The TCR was taken from a man aged 30-40 years with Graves' hyperthyroidism that later progressed to Graves' ophthalmopathy. The sample was blood. The chain joins TRBV12-3 or TRBV12-4 to TRBJ2-2; D ambiguous. CDR3: CASSFRENTGELFF. Written as DNA, the CDR3 is TGTGCCAGCAGTTTTAGGGAGAACACCGGGGAGCTGTTTTTT.